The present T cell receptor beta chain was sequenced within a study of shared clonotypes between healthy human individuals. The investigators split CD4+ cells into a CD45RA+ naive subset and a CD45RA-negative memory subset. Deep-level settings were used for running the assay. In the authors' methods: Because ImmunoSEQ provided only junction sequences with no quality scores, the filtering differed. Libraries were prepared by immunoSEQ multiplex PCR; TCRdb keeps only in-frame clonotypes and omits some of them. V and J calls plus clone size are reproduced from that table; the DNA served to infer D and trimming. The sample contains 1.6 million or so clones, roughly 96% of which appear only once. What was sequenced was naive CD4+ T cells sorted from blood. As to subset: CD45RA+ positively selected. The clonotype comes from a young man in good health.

CDR3 nucleotide sequence: TGCAGCGTTGTAGGGAGAGGGGAAAAACTGTTTTTT. It translates to CSVVGRGEKLFF. V and J are TRBV29-1 and TRBJ1-4; D is unresolved. V shed 4 bases and J shed 8 bases, with 11 bases lying between them. The germline CDR1 and CDR2 sequences are SQVTM and ANQGSEA. The CDR3 consists of 12 residues.